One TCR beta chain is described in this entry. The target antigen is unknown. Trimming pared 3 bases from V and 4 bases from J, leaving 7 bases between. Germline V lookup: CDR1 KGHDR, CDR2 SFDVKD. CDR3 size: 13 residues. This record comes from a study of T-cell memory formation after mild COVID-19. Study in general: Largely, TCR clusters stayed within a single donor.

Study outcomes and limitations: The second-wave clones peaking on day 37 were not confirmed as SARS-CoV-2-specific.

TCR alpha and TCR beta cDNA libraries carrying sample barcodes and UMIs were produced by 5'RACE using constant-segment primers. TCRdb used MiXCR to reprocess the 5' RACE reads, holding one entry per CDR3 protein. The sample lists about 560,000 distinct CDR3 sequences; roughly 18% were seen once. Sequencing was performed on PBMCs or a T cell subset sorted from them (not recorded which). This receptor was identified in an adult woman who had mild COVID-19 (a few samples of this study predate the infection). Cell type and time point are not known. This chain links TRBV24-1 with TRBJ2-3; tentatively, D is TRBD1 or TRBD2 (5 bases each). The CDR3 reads CATSDPGPDTQYF. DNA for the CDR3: TGTGCCACCAGTGATCCGGGACCAGATACGCAGTATTTT.